These T cell receptor beta chains were read from a single sample in a study of blood T cell repertoires in COVID-19. The method was immunoSEQ multiplex PCR; TCRdb's version includes in-frame clones alone and lacks a portion of them. The repertoire holds some 510,000 clones, 88% seen once, with 1.5% to 2% in the top ten. Sequencing was carried out using PBMCs or T cells enriched from blood (not recorded which). These receptors came from a woman aged 40 to 55 who had recovered from COVID-19. The CDR3 runs from the conserved cysteine through the conserved F or W. Fields, in order: clone size, V gene, D gene, J gene, CDR3 protein, CDR3 DNA. The D gene is left open where the match is weak. Size tells how often a clone was seen (once, few, many) or the class of an expanded clone, and some rows leave it out.

>-|TRBV5-1|TRBD2|TRBJ2-1
CASSLGPSGSSYNEQFF
TGCGCCAGCAGCTTGGGACCTAGCGGGAGCTCCTACAATGAGCAGTTCTTC
>-|TRBV9|-|TRBJ1-5
CASSPWGSPNQPQHF
TGTGCCAGCAGCCCCTGGGGCAGTCCCAATCAGCCCCAGCATTTT
>-|TRBV6-2/TRBV6-3|-|TRBJ2-1
CASSTSRNEQFF
TGTGCCAGCAGCACTAGCCGCAATGAGCAGTTCTTC
>-|TRBV4-3|TRBD2|TRBJ2-7
CASSQKGLAGEGSYEQYF
TGCGCCAGCAGCCAGAAAGGACTAGCGGGAGAGGGCAGCTACGAGCAGTACTTC
>-|TRBV5-1|-|TRBJ2-7
CASSGGNSYEQYF
TGCGCCAGCAGCGGGGGGAACTCCTACGAGCAGTACTTC
>-|TRBV20-1|-|TRBJ1-2
CSASSGGGAGYGYTF
TGCAGTGCTAGTTCAGGAGGGGGGGCGGGCTATGGCTACACCTTC
>-|TRBV7-2|TRBD2|TRBJ2-1
CASSHLGPGGYNEQFF
TGTGCCAGCAGTCACCTCGGGCCGGGAGGCTACAATGAGCAGTTCTTC
>-|TRBV19|TRBD1|TRBJ1-5
CASRSDRGGNQPQHF
TGTGCCAGTAGATCGGACAGGGGAGGCAATCAGCCCCAGCATTTT
>-|TRBV5-4|-|TRBJ1-2
CASSLAETANYGYTF
TGTGCCAGCAGCTTGGCAGAGACAGCCAACTATGGCTACACCTTC
>-|TRBV24-1|-|TRBJ2-3
CATGGAGFFTDTQYF
TGTGCCACAGGAGGGGCGGGATTTTTCACAGATACGCAGTATTTT
>-|TRBV24-1|TRBD2|TRBJ2-3
CATSATRGGSTDTQYF
TGTGCCACCAGTGCTACCCGGGGGGGTTCGACAGATACGCAGTATTTT
>-|TRBV10-3|TRBD1|TRBJ1-4
CAVSGTGSNEKLFF
TGTGCCGTCAGCGGGACAGGTAGTAATGAAAAACTGTTTTTT
>-|TRBV11-2|-|TRBJ1-1
CASSLLRSGLTNTEAFF
TGTGCCAGCAGCTTACTCAGGTCCGGCCTAACGAACACTGAAGCTTTCTTT
>-|TRBV4-3|TRBD1|TRBJ2-4
CASSYSTGTKNIQYF
TGCGCCAGCAGCTACTCGACAGGGACCAAAAACATTCAGTACTTC
>-|TRBV7-9|TRBD1|TRBJ1-2
CASRTGVNGYTF
TGTGCCAGCAGAACAGGGGTAAATGGCTACACCTTC
>-|TRBV5-5|TRBD1|TRBJ1-2
CASSYDRGGYTF
TGTGCCAGCAGTTACGACAGGGGAGGCTACACCTTC
>-|TRBV7-2|-|TRBJ2-1
CASSLDRAGNEQFF
TGTGCCAGCAGCTTAGACAGGGCTGGCAATGAGCAGTTCTTC
>-|TRBV12-5|-|TRBJ2-5
CASGSQAPPEETQYF
TGTGCTAGTGGTTCGCAGGCCCCCCCCGAAGAGACCCAGTACTTC
>-|TRBV6-4|TRBD2|TRBJ2-7
CASRTSGRYHEQYF
TGTGCCAGCAGGACTAGCGGGAGGTACCACGAGCAGTACTTC
>once|TRBV19|TRBD1|TRBJ1-5
CASSIDLGGQGQPQHF
TGTGCCAGTAGTATCGATTTAGGGGGACAGGGACAGCCCCAGCATTTT
>few|TRBV18|TRBD1|TRBJ2-7
CASSPGTGGLYEQYF
TGTGCCAGCTCACCTGGGACAGGGGGCCTCTACGAGCAGTACTTC
>-|TRBV3-1/TRBV3-2|-|TRBJ1-6
CASSQGHEWDNSPLHF
TGTGCCAGCAGCCAGGGACATGAGTGGGATAATTCACCCCTCCACTTT
>-|TRBV6-6|-|TRBJ1-5
CASSYVSGNQPQHF
TGTGCCAGCAGTTACGTCAGTGGCAATCAGCCCCAGCATTTT
>once|TRBV6-2/TRBV6-3|TRBD1|TRBJ1-6
CASNPDRGYSPLHF
TGTGCCAGCAACCCGGACAGGGGTTACTCACCCCTCCACTTT
>-|TRBV7-2|TRBD2|TRBJ2-1
CASSLAHVAGGNEQFF
TGTGCCAGCAGCTTAGCCCACGTTGCGGGAGGTAATGAGCAGTTCTTC
>-|TRBV6-2/TRBV6-3|TRBD2|TRBJ2-3
CASSYVLAGDRTDTQYF
TGTGCCAGCAGTTACGTCCTAGCGGGAGACCGCACAGATACGCAGTATTTT
>-|TRBV27|TRBD2|TRBJ2-3
CASSLTSGTSTDTQYF
TGTGCCAGCAGTTTGACTAGCGGAACTAGCACAGATACGCAGTATTTT
>-|TRBV4-3|-|TRBJ2-7
CASSPSAGTYEQYF
TGCGCCAGCAGCCCTTCGGCAGGGACCTACGAGCAGTACTTC
>-|TRBV4-1|-|TRBJ1-5
CASSQESRQTPQHF
TGCGCCAGCAGCCAAGAATCAAGACAAACGCCCCAGCATTTT
>-|TRBV15|TRBD2|TRBJ2-3
CATSRVAGGPTDTQYF
TGTGCCACCAGCAGAGTAGCGGGAGGCCCCACAGATACGCAGTATTTT
>-|TRBV24-1|-|TRBJ1-5
CATSEGQGGNQPQHF
TGTGCCACCAGTGAGGGTCAGGGTGGCAATCAGCCCCAGCATTTT
>-|TRBV5-4|-|TRBJ1-4
CASSPDQDKEKLFF
TGTGCCAGCAGCCCTGACCAGGATAAGGAAAAACTGTTTTTT
>-|TRBV10-2|-|TRBJ1-1
CASSEWRDRNTEAFF
TGCGCCAGCAGTGAGTGGAGAGATCGGAACACTGAAGCTTTCTTT
>-|TRBV18|-|TRBJ2-5
CASSPRAGQRLWETQYF
TGTGCCAGCTCACCCCGGGCGGGACAGCGATTATGGGAGACCCAGTACTTC
>-|TRBV7-2|-|TRBJ1-3
CASSSLQASSGNTIYF
TGTGCCAGCAGCTCTCTACAGGCTAGCTCTGGAAACACCATATATTTT
>-|TRBV30|-|TRBJ1-1
CAWSVQQGTNTEAFF
TGTGCCTGGAGTGTTCAACAGGGTACGAACACTGAAGCTTTCTTT
>-|TRBV15|TRBD2|TRBJ2-5
CATSPPGGGKGETQYF
TGTGCCACCAGCCCCCCGGGGGGGGGTAAGGGGGAGACCCAGTACTTC
>-|TRBV9|-|TRBJ2-5
CASSVGAGEETQYF
TGTGCCAGCAGCGTAGGTGCAGGCGAAGAGACCCAGTACTTC
>-|TRBV7-9|-|TRBJ2-1
CASSSSGEASYNEQFF
TGTGCCAGCAGCTCCTCAGGGGAAGCCAGCTACAATGAGCAGTTCTTC
>-|TRBV28|TRBD2|TRBJ2-1
CASSSTLGLAGGISDEQFF
TGTGCCAGCAGTTCAACTCTTGGACTAGCGGGAGGCATCTCGGATGAGCAGTTCTTC
>once|TRBV19|-|TRBJ1-1
CASSIGRTEAFF
TGTGCCAGTAGTATTGGGAGGACTGAAGCTTTCTTT
>-|TRBV2|-|TRBJ2-7
CASYRDTSLWF
TGTGCCAGCTACCGGGACACGTCGCTGTGGTTC
>-|TRBV12-3/TRBV12-4|TRBD1|TRBJ1-6
CASSPGGGSPLHF
TGTGCCAGCAGCCCAGGGGGAGGATCACCCCTCCACTTT
>-|TRBV15|-|TRBJ1-2
CATSRGGSYGYTF
TGTGCCACCAGCAGAGGAGGGAGCTATGGCTACACCTTC
>-|TRBV27|TRBD2|TRBJ2-7
CASSFGGGPTYEQYF
TGTGCCAGCAGTTTTGGGGGAGGGCCAACCTACGAGCAGTACTTC
>-|TRBV20-1|-|TRBJ1-6
CSAGGYSPLHF
TGCAGTGCGGGCGGGTACTCACCCCTCCACTTT
>few|TRBV3-1/TRBV3-2|TRBD2|TRBJ2-2
CAIGPGGRNTGELFF
TGTGCCATTGGCCCGGGAGGCCGGAACACCGGGGAGCTGTTTTTT
>-|TRBV6-4|-|TRBJ1-2
CASSDSRGTYGYTF
TGTGCCAGCAGTGACTCGCGGGGGACCTATGGCTACACCTTC
>-|TRBV6-5|-|TRBJ2-7
CASRGGTGAVYEQYF
TGTGCCAGCAGGGGGGGGACAGGAGCTGTATACGAGCAGTACTTC
>-|TRBV5-4|-|TRBJ1-2
CASSLFSRDGYTF
TGTGCCAGCAGCTTGTTCTCCAGGGATGGCTACACCTTC
>once|TRBV27|TRBD1|TRBJ2-2
CASRGHRGRVGELFF
TGTGCCAGCAGGGGCCACAGGGGGCGCGTCGGGGAGCTGTTTTTT
>-|TRBV7-2|-|TRBJ1-3
CASSPSGSGNTIYF
TGTGCCAGCAGCCCGAGTGGCTCTGGAAACACCATATATTTT
>-|TRBV6-5|TRBD1|TRBJ1-1
CASGRDREVAEAFF
TGTGCCAGCGGCCGGGACAGGGAGGTCGCTGAAGCTTTCTTT
>-|TRBV10-1|-|TRBJ2-5
CASSGSRPETQYF
TGCGCCAGCAGTGGTAGCCGTCCGGAGACCCAGTACTTC
>-|TRBV6-1|-|TRBJ2-7
CASSEAGVSYEQYF
TGTGCCAGCAGTGAAGCAGGGGTATCCTACGAGCAGTACTTC
>-|TRBV3-1/TRBV3-2|-|TRBJ1-1
CASSQIQANTEAFF
TGTGCCAGCAGCCAGATACAGGCGAACACTGAAGCTTTCTTT
>-|TRBV10-3|-|TRBJ1-1
CATGQNTEAFF
TGTGCCACAGGACAGAACACTGAAGCTTTCTTT
>-|TRBV13|-|TRBJ2-2
CASSPGGWDTGELFF
TGTGCCAGCAGCCCCGGGGGTTGGGACACCGGGGAGCTGTTTTTT
>-|TRBV7-2|-|TRBJ1-1
CASSLLVFRGTEAFF
TGTGCCAGCAGCTTACTAGTTTTCAGGGGCACTGAAGCTTTCTTT